The following is a T cell receptor beta chain sequence with its context. The sample is drawn from a study of blood T cell repertoires in COVID-19. For the study at large: Both acute and convalescent COVID-19 samples were obtained from the United States, Italy and Spain.

Assay: immunoSEQ multiplex PCR; the TCRdb copy retains only in-frame clones and omits some. The data show just over 60,000 clones, 80% to 85% seen once. The Seattle patients joined while their infection was active and were tracked longitudinally afterward. Trimming removed 1 base from V and 6 bases from J; junction bases left unmatched: 8. Per germline, CDR1 SGHRS and CDR2 YFSETQ. This CDR3 is 16 amino acids long. The source of this sequence is a man younger than 40 with COVID-19, enrolled during active disease. The specimen was peripheral blood. The rearrangement uses TRBV5-1 and TRBJ2-5; 11 bases agree with TRBD2. The CDR3 protein is CASSLTSGGLGQTQYF. The CDR3 DNA reads TGCGCCAGCAGCTTGACTAGCGGGGGCCTGGGGCAGACCCAGTACTTC.